This entry lists 10 T cell receptor beta chains sequenced from one sample in a study of blood T cell repertoires in COVID-19. Sequencing used immunoSEQ multiplex PCR; TCRdb keeps in-frame clones, though not all of them. The sample comprises around 200,000 clones, approximately 89% of which are singletons, and 2.5% to 4% rests with the top ten. The specimen was peripheral blood. These receptors originate from a man in his 70s with acute or convalescent COVID-19.

In its sample, this clone was seen a few times. The rearrangement links TRBV6-1 to TRBJ1-2, with TRBD1 matching over 8 bases. V lost 0 bases to trimming and J lost 4 bases; unmatched junction nucleotides: 4. CDR1 is MNHNS, CDR2 SASEGT, per germline. The CDR3 runs to 15 residues. CDR3 sequence reads: CASSEASGGVYGYTF. In DNA form, the CDR3 reads TGTGCCAGCAGTGAAGCATCAGGGGGCGTCTATGGCTACACCTTC.

The gene calls are TRBV18 and TRBJ2-3, with D unclear. The CDR3 totals 14 residues. V was clipped by 5 bases and J by 3 bases, with 12 bases between them. Germline CDR1 and CDR2: KGHSH and LQKENI. CDR3 nucleotide sequence: TGTGCCAGCTCAACCCCGTCTACTACAGATACGCAGTATTTT. Translating it yields CASSTPSTTDTQYF.

V and J are TRBV5-1 and TRBJ1-5, with D unclear. This CDR3 comprises 15 residues. Germline V gene lookup returns CDR1 SGHRS and CDR2 YFSETQ. With 4 bases removed from V and 5 bases from J, the gap between germline ends came to 16 bases. CDR3 protein: CASSESPGLDQPQHF. The CDR3 coding sequence is TGCGCCAGCAGCGAAAGTCCTGGGCTGGATCAGCCCCAGCATTTT. The full variable domain, in which reference TRBV5-1 and TRBJ1-5 provide the parts outside the CDR3, is KAGVTQTPRYLIKTRGQQVTLSCSPISGHRSVSWYQQTPGQGLQFLFEYFSETQRNKGNFPGRFSGRQFSNSRSEMNVSTLELGDSALYLCASSESPGLDQPQHFGDGTRLSIL.

The V call is TRBV18, the J call TRBJ1-3; D ambiguous. The CDR3 has 15 amino acids. The germline gives CDR1 KGHSH, CDR2 LQKENI. V lost 2 bases and J lost 2, with 10 bases in between. CDR3 DNA sequence: TGTGCCAGCTCACCAGGGAGGCAGCCTGGAAACACCATATATTTT. Translated, it gives CASSPGRQPGNTIYF.

A single count supports this clone. The chain recombines TRBV18 with TRBJ1-5, with D possibly matching TRBD1 (6 bases). The V end lost 3 bases, the J end lost 6 bases, and 12 bases lay between the germline ends. Per germline, CDR1 KGHSH and CDR2 LQKENI. The length of the CDR3 is 14 residues. Written as DNA, the CDR3 is TGTGCCAGCTCACCGGTCGGCAGGGGTCAGCCCCAGCATTTT. Translation gives CASSPVGRGQPQHF.

This sequence joins TRBV27 and TRBJ2-1, with D perhaps TRBD2 (7 bases). The length of the CDR3 is 14 residues. Germline loops: CDR1 MNHEY, CDR2 SMNVEV (reference sequence). Between the trimmed V and J ends, which lost 0 bases and 10 bases, there was a span of 13 bases. The CDR3 DNA is TGTGCCAGCAGTTTATCAGGGGGGGGAGGCGAGCAGTTCTTC. This codes for CASSLSGGGGEQFF.

The rearrangement links TRBV28 to TRBJ2-7; 11 bases match TRBD1. V shed 5 bases and J 5 bases; nucleotides not matched to a gene: 11. Germline V lookup: CDR1 MDHEN, CDR2 SYDVKM. This CDR3 is built from 16 residues. CDR3 nucleotides: TGTGCCAGCAGTCCTCCCGGGACAGGGGGAATGAACGAGCAGTACTTC. Translated: CASSPPGTGGMNEQYF.

This clone was counted a single time. The genes are TRBV24-1 and TRBJ2-2; TRBD1 aligns across 9 bases. The CDR3 loop spans 15 amino acids. J was trimmed by 1 base and V by 4 bases; bases with no gene match: 0. The germline V gene has CDR1 KGHDR and CDR2 SFDVKD. The CDR3 spells CATSEGQGNTGELFF. The CDR3 DNA reads TGTGCCACCAGTGAGGGACAGGGGAACACCGGGGAGCTGTTTTTT.

This chain links TRBV10-2 with TRBJ1-6, with TRBD1 identical over 7 bases. This CDR3 is 14 amino acids long. After removal of 2 bases from V and 10 bases from J, the junction contained 5 bases not matched to a gene. The germline V gene has CDR1 WSHSY and CDR2 SAAADI. The CDR3 coding sequence is TGCGCCAGCAGTGAGGAGGGGGCGAGGTCACCCCTCCACTTT. This translates into CASSEEGARSPLHF.

The chain joins TRBV2 to TRBJ2-1; D gene uncertain. Germline CDR1 reads SNHLY; CDR2 reads FYNNEI. V shed 4 bases and J shed 3 bases, with 4 bases lying between them. The CDR3 totals 12 residues. CDR3 residues: CASSVFYNEQFF. The CDR3 DNA reads as TGTGCCAGCAGTGTCTTCTACAATGAGCAGTTCTTC.